Included here is one TCR beta chain sequence, with context. Its antigen is not known. There were TCR beta CDR3 regions amplified from RNA transcripts. Using the HTBI primer set, a first-round RT-PCR was run on the TCR CDR3. TCRdb independently ran MiXCR on the multiplex PCR reads; one entry per CDR3 protein. The sample yields fewer than 600,000 distinct CDR3 sequences, around 15% seen once. V shed 2 bases, J shed 5 bases, and the junction held 10 bases outside the gene matches. The CDR3 has 17 residues. CDR1 and CDR2 from the germline V gene are LNHDA and SQIVND (reference sequence). This entry belongs to a study of T cells in Graves' hyperthyroidism and ophthalmopathy. Study overall: Peripheral blood was collected at initial diagnosis, before any treatment.

Study-wide results and limits: The majority of expanded thyroid clonotypes above 0.001 also appeared in blood.

The TCR originated in a woman aged 35 to 49 with Graves' hyperthyroidism. Sequencing was performed on blood. The chain uses TRBV19 and TRBJ2-1; 9 nucleotides agree with TRBD1. In nucleotides, the CDR3 is TGTGCCAGTAGTATAATAGGAGGACAGGGGTTCAACAATGAGCAGTTCTTC. Its protein is CASSIIGGQGFNNEQFF.